The entry below describes one TCR beta chain. Its antigen is not identified. The germline gene is not matched at one end of the junction; a read error may be the cause. This sample was taken from a study of regulatory T cells in long-lasting Graves disease. General study results and limits: TCR diversity was lower in persistent than newly diagnosed Graves' disease. Persistent disease favored TRBV28, TRBJ1-2 and TRBJ2-5.

Time point defined: newly diagnosed GD, antithyroid drugs for less than 3 months. PBMCs provided the RNA from which the TCR library was made. A blood draw put around 9.3 milliliters of peripheral blood into EDTA tubes. From germline, CDR1 is SQVTM and CDR2 ANQGSEA. The CDR3 has 13 residues. Researchers made TCR beta libraries by using iRepertoire HTBI primers and running Arm-PCR on CDR3 regions. TCRdb processed the multiplex PCR reads anew with MiXCR; each CDR3 protein has one entry. The sample contains 240,000 or so distinct CDR3 sequences, around 20% of which appear only once. Sample: peripheral blood mononuclear cells (PBMCs), taken at new diagnosis, from a patient treated with antithyroid drugs. The chain employs TRBV29-1 and TRBJ1-1; D remains ambiguous. The origin of this receptor is a female donor with Graves disease. The CDR3 DNA sequence: TGCAGCACAAAACAGAGGATGAACGCTGAAGCTTTCTTT. This translates into CSTKQRMNAEAFF.